The source of this T cell receptor beta chain is a study of CD8+CD57+ T cells in acquired aplastic anemia. Sequenced patients had shown CD8+CD57+ cell expansion by flow cytometry. According to the study, genomic DNA was the template for TCR beta VDJ and CDR3 profiling. TCRdb re-derived calls from the reads in MiXCR, one entry per CDR3 protein. The table includes 200,000 to 300,000 distinct CDR3 sequences, around 43% detected once. V shed 2 bases, J shed 8 bases, and the junction held 19 bases outside the gene matches. CDR1 ENHRY and CDR2 SYGVKD come from the germline V gene. The CDR3 consists of 19 residues.

The sample taken for sequencing was sorted CD4+, CD8+, or CD8+CD57+ T cells (not recorded which) from PBMCs. The TCR sequence derives from a human donor with aplastic anemia. The genes are TRBV10-3 and TRBJ2-1; 9 nucleotides line up with TRBD1. This CDR3 is CAISEPGQGEGLTVDEQFF. CDR3 DNA sequence: TGTGCCATCAGTGAGCCGGGACAGGGTGAGGGCCTAACGGTAGATGAGCAGTTCTTC.